This T cell receptor (beta chain) was profiled in a study of T cell repertoires in cytomegalovirus infection. The overall study: Based on public TCR beta signatures, there were indications of CMV infection and of a matching HLA type. Study findings and constraints: Across the ex vivo response, the dominant clonotypes were HLA-C-restricted CMV-specific TCR beta clonotypes. The cumulative frequency of public TCR beta families distinguished individuals who carried CMV together with the relevant HLA.

TCRdb reprocessed the reads with MiXCR, giving one entry per CDR3 protein. This table has 270,000 or so distinct CDR3 sequences, 15% to 20% appearing once. In regard to this clonotype: Its matching antigen is unknown. One end of the junction fails to match germline, which may point to a read error.

The CDR3 covers 14 residues. Germline CDR1 reads SGHTA; CDR2 reads FQGTGA. J is TRBJ1-6 and V is TRBV7-3; 7 nucleotides line up with TRBD1. The TCR comes from a human donor in good health (CMV status not recorded). Some clones in this sample may be carry-over from other donors' samples. Input material: CD8+ T cells from PBMCs. CDR3 coding DNA: TGTGCCGGCAGCTCCGACAGGGAAAATTCACCCCTCCACTTT. Translation: CAGSSDRENSPLHF.